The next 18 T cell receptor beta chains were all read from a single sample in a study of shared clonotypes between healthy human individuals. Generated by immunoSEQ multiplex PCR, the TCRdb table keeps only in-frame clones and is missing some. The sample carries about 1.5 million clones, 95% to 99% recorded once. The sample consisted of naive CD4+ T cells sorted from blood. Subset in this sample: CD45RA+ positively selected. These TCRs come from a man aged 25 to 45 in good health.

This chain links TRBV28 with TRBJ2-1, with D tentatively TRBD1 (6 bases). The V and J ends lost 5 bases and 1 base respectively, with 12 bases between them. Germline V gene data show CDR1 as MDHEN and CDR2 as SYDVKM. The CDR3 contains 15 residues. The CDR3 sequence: CASSPVDRSYNEQFF. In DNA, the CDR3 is TGTGCCAGCAGTCCCGTTGACAGGTCCTACAATGAGCAGTTCTTC.

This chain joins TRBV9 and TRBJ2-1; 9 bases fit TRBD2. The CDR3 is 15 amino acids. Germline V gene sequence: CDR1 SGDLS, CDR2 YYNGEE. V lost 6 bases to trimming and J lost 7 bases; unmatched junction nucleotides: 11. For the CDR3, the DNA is TGTGCCAGCAACAGAGATAGCGGGAGAGGTAATGAGCAGTTCTTC. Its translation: CASNRDSGRGNEQFF.

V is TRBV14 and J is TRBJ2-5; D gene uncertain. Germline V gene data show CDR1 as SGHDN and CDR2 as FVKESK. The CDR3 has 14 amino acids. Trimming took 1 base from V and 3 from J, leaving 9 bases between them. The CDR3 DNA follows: TGTGCCAGCAGCCAAGGGCAGATAAAAGAGACCCAGTACTTC. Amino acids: CASSQGQIKETQYF.

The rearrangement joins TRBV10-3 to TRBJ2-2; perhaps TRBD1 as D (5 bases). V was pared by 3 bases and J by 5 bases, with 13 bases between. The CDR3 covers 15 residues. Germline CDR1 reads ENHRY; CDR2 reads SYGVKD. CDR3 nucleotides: TGTGCCATCAGTGAATTCAGGGTCGGGACCGGGGAGCTGTTTTTT. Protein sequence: CAISEFRVGTGELFF.

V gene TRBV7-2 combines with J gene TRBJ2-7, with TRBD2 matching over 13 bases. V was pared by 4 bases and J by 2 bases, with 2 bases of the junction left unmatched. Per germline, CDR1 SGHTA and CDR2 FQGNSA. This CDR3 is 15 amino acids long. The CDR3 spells CASSSTSGRPYEQYF. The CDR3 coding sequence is TGTGCCAGCAGCTCGACTAGCGGGAGGCCCTACGAGCAGTACTTC. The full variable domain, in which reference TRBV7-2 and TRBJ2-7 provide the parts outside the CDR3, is GAGVSQSPSNKVTEKGKDVELRCDPISGHTALYWYRQSLGQGLEFLIYFQGNSAPDKSGLPSDRFSAERTGGSVSTLTIQRTQQEDSAVYLCASSSTSGRPYEQYFGPGTRLTVT.

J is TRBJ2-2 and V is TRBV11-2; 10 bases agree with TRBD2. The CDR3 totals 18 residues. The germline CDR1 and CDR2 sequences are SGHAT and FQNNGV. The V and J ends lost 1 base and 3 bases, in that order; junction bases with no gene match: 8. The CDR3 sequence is CASSLALAGSVYTGELFF. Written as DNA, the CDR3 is TGTGCCAGCAGCTTAGCACTAGCGGGAAGTGTGTACACCGGGGAGCTGTTTTTT.

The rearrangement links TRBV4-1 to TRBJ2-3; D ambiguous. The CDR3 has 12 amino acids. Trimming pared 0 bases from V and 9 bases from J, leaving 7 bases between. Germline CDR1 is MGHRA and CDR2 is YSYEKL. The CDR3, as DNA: TGCGCCAGCAGCCAAGATCTTAAAACGCAGTATTTT. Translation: CASSQDLKTQYF.

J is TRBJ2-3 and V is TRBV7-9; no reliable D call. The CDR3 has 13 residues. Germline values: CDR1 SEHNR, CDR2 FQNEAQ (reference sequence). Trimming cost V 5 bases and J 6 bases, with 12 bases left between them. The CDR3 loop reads CASSPRRVDTQYF. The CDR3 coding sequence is TGTGCCAGCAGCCCCCGTAGGGTTGATACGCAGTATTTT. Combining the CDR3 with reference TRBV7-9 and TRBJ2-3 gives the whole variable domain DTGVSQNPRHKITKRGQNVTFRCDPISEHNRLYWYRQTLGQGPEFLTYFQNEAQLEKSRLLSDRFSAERPKGSFSTLEIQRTEQGDSAMYLCASSPRRVDTQYFGPGTRLTVL.

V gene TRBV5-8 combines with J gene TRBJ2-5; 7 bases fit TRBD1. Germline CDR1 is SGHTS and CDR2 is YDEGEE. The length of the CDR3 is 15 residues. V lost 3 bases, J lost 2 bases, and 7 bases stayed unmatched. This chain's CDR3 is CASSSTGLWQETQYF. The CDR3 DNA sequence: TGTGCCAGCAGCTCGACAGGGTTGTGGCAAGAGACCCAGTACTTC.

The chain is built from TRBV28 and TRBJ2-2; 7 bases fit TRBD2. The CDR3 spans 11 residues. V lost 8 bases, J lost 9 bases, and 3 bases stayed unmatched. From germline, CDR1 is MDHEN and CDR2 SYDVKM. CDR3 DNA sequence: TGTGCCAGCTCGGGGGGTAGGGAGCTGTTTTTT. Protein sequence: CASSGGRELFF.

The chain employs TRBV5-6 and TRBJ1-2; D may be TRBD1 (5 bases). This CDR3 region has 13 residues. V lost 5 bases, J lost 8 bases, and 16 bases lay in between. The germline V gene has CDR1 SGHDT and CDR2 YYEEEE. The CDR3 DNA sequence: TGTGCCAGCAGTGTGTCAGGGAAAGGAGGCTACACCTTC. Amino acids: CASSVSGKGGYTF.

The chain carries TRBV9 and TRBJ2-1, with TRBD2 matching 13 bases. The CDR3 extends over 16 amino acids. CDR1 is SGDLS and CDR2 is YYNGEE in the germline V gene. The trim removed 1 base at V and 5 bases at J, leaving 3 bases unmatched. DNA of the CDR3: TGTGCCAGCAGCGTACGGGGACTAGCGGGAAACAATGAGCAGTTCTTC. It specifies CASSVRGLAGNNEQFF.

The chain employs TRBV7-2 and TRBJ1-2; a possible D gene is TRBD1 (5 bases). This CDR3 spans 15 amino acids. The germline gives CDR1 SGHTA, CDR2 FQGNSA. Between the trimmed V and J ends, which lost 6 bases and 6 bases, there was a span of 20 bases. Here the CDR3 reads CASRTGTVNVDGYTF. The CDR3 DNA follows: TGTGCCAGCAGAACCGGGACCGTGAACGTCGATGGCTACACCTTC. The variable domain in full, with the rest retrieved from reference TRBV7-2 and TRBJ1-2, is GAGVSQSPSNKVTEKGKDVELRCDPISGHTALYWYRQSLGQGLEFLIYFQGNSAPDKSGLPSDRFSAERTGGSVSTLTIQRTQQEDSAVYLCASRTGTVNVDGYTFGSGTRLTVV.

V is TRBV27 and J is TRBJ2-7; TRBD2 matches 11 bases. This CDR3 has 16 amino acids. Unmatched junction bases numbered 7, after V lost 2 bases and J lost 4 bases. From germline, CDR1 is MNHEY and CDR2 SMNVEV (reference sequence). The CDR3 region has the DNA TGTGCCAGCAGTTTAGAGGGTCGGACTAGCGGGTACGAGCAGTACTTC. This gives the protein CASSLEGRTSGYEQYF.

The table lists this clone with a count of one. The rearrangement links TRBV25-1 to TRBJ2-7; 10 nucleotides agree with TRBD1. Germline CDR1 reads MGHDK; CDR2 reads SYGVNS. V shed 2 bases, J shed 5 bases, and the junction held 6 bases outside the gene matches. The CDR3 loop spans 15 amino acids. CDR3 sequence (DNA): TGTGCCAGCAGTGAAGGGGACAGGGGCTTTGACGAGCAGTACTTC. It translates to CASSEGDRGFDEQYF.

CDR3 sequence reads: CASSISARGNGNTIYF. The CDR3 coding sequence is TGTGCCAGTAGTATATCCGCCAGGGGAAATGGAAACACCATATATTTT. The V and J genes are TRBV19 and TRBJ1-3; D perhaps matches TRBD1 (6 bases). The CDR3 covers 16 residues. Germline CDR1 is LNHDA and CDR2 is SQIVND (reference sequence). V lost 2 bases and J 3 bases, leaving 14 bases between the germline ends.

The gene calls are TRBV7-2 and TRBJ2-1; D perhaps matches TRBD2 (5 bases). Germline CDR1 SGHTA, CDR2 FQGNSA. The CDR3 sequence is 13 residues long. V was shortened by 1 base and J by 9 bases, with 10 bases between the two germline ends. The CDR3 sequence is CASSLVEGIEQFF. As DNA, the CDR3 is TGTGCCAGCAGCTTAGTTGAGGGTATTGAGCAGTTCTTC.

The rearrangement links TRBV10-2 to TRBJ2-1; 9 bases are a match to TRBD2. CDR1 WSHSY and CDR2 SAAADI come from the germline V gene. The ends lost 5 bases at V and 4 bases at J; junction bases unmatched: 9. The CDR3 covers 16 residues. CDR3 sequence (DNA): TGCGCCAGCAGTACACATAGCGGGAGAAGTTACAATGAGCAGTTCTTC. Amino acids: CASSTHSGRSYNEQFF.